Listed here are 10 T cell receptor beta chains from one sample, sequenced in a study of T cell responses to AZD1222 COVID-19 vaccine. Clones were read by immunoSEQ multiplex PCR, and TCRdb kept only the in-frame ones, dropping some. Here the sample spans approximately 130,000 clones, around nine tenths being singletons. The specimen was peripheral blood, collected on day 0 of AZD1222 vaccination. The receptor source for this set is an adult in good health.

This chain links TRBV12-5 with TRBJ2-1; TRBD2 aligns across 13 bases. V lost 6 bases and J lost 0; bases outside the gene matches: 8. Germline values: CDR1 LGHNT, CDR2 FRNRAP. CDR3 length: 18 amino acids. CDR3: CASGLGTSGTSSYNEQFF. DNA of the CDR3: TGTGCTAGTGGACTCGGGACTAGCGGGACCTCCTCCTACAATGAGCAGTTCTTC.

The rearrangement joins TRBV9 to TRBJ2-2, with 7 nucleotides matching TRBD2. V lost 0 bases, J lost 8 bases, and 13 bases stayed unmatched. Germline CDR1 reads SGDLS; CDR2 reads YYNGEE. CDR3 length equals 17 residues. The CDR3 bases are TGTGCCAGCAGCGTAGGGCTAGCGGCTCCCCGGGGTGGGGAGCTGTTTTTT. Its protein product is CASSVGLAAPRGGELFF.

The CDR3 DNA follows: TGTGCCAGCAGCCAAGGTTGGGCCGATAATTCACCCCTCCACTTT. Protein product: CASSQGWADNSPLHF. The V and J genes are TRBV4-2 and TRBJ1-6; D is ambiguous. This CDR3 contains 15 residues. Germline V CDR1 and CDR2: LGHNA, YNFKEQ. Deletions cut 1 base from V and 5 bases from J, with 9 bases between.

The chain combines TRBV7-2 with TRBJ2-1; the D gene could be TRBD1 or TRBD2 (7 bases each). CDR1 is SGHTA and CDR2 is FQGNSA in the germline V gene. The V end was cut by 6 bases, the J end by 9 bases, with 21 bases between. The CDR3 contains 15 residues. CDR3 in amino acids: CASRQGERTSSEQFF. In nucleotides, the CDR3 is TGTGCCAGCAGGCAGGGGGAGAGGACTAGTAGTGAGCAGTTCTTC.

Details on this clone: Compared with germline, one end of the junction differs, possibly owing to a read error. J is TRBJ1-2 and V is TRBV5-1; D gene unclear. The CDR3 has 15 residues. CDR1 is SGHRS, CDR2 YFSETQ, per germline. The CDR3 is CASTLGSASNYGYTF. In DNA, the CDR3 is TGCGCCAGCACCTTGGGGTCAGCGTCTAACTATGGCTACACCTTC.

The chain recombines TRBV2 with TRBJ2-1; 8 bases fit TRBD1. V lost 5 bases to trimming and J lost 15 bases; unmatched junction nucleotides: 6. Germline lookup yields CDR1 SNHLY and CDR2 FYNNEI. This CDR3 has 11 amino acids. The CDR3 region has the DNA TGTGCCAGCAGTCAGGGGGCTGATGTGTTCTTC. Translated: CASSQGADVFF. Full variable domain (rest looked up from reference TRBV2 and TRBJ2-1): EPEVTQTPSHQVTQMGQEVILRCVPISNHLYFYWYRQILGQKVEFLVSFYNNEISEKSEIFDDQFSVERPDGSNFTLKIRSTKLEDSAMYFCASSQGADVFFGPGTRLTVL.

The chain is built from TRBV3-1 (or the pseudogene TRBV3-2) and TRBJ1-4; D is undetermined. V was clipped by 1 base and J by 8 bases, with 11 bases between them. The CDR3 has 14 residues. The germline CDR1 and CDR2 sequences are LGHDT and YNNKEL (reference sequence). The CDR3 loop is CASSQGGLGEKLFF. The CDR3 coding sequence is TGTGCCAGCAGCCAAGGAGGGCTCGGAGAAAAACTGTTTTTT.

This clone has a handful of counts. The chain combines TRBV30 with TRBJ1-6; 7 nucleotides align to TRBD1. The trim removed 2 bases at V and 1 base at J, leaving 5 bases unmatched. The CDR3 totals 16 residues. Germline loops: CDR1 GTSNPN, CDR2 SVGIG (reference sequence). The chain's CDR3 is CAWSPGGTSYNSPLHF. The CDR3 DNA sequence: TGTGCCTGGAGTCCAGGGGGTACGTCCTATAATTCACCCCTCCACTTT.

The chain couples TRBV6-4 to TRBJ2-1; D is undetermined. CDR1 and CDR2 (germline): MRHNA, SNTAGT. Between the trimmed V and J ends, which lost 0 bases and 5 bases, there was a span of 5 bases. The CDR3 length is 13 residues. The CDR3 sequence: CASSDSDHNEQFF. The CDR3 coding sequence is TGTGCCAGCAGTGACTCGGACCACAATGAGCAGTTCTTC.

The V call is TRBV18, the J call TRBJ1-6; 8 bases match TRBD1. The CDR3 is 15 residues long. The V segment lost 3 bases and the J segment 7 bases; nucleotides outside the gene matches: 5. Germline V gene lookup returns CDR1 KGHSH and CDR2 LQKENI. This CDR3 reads CASSPMTGVNSPLHF. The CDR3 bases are TGTGCCAGCTCACCTATGACAGGGGTAAATTCACCCCTCCACTTT.